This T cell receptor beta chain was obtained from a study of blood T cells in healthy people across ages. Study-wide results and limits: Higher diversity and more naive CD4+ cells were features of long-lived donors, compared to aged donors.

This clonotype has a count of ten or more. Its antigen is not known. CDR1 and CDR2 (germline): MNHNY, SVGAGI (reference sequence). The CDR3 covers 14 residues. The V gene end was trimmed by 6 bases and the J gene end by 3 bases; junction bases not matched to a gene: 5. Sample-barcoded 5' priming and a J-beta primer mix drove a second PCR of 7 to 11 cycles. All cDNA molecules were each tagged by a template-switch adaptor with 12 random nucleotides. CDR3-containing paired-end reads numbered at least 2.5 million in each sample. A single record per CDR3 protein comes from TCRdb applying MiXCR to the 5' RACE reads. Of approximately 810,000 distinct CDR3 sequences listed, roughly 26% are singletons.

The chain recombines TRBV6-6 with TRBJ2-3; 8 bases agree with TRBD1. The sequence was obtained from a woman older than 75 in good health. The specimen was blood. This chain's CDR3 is CASSPGGATDTQYF. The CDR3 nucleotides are TGTGCCAGCAGCCCAGGGGGCGCGACAGATACGCAGTATTTT.